This T cell receptor beta chain was sequenced in a study of beta chain features in type 1 diabetes. On the study more broadly: Examination covered roughly 100,000,000 sorted cells spanning all samples.

In its sample, this clone was seen a few times. As yet, its antigen is unknown. Sorted CD4+ subsets: naive, central memory, regulatory, stem cell-like memory (CD45RO/CCR7/CD25/CD127/CD95/CD27 panel). Notes on the study in general: Moderate but significant shortening of TCRB CDR3s was recorded in all four CD4+ subsets from Type 1 diabetes patients. Naive, central memory and Treg TCRB repertoires seemed to resemble each other more closely in patients than they did in healthy donors. There was a possibility that cDNA sequencing over-represented cells with high TCR expression.

V was pared by 5 bases and J by 7 bases, with 17 bases between. CDR3 size: 14 residues. Germline CDR1 and CDR2: SGHTA and FQGNSA. Isolated RNA was reverse transcribed in full, so expressed TCRB transcripts were sequenced. Clones were sequenced by immunoSEQ multiplex PCR, and TCRdb holds only the in-frame ones, with some missing. The sample has hundreds of thousands of clones; 13% are singletons. The receptor was isolated from a man between 18 and 35 years old with type 1 diabetes. V gene TRBV7-2 combines with J gene TRBJ1-2; D not certain. Sequenced input: naive CD4+ T cells from blood. CDR3 nucleotide sequence: TGTGCCAGCAGCCCCACTAGGGCGGCAGTTGGCTACACCTTC. Translating it yields CASSPTRAAVGYTF.